This T cell receptor (beta chain) is from a study of vaccination and CD4 T cells after COVID-19. V was pared by 5 bases and J by 5 bases, with 18 bases between. There are 15 residues in the CDR3. Germline CDR1 LGHNT, CDR2 FRNRAP. The Oncomine TCR Beta short-read assay was applied to DNA of cultured CD4+ T cells. Each CDR3 protein is one row after TCRdb ran MiXCR on the PCR reads. The table shows about 15,000 distinct CDR3 sequences, with about 38% occurring only once. With regard to this clonotype: The antigen is not known.

Treatment noted: roughly 11-day PBMC culture with coronavirus spike peptide pools or control peptides (ViraFEST assay). The dates of positive PCR tests extended from March through December 2020 and came before the US Alpha, Beta and Delta variants. The sequence came from a human donor with COVID-19. The sequenced sample was cultured CD4+ T cells from blood. The V gene is TRBV12-5, the J gene TRBJ1-2; D possibly corresponds to TRBD1 (5 bases). In DNA, the CDR3 is TGTGCTAGTGGTCTTGGGGGGGTCTCATCTTATGGCTACACCTTC. Encoded protein: CASGLGGVSSYGYTF.